These 16 T cell receptor beta chains came from one sample sequenced in a study of CD8 T cells in ankylosing spondylitis. Study-level findings and limits: A TCR beta motif of under 10 highly homologous variants seemed to mark ankylosing spondylitis blood.

TCRdb reanalysed the 5' RACE reads using MiXCR and keeps one entry per CDR3 protein. Of 500,000 to 650,000 distinct CDR3 sequences listed, under 5.5% are singletons. Their target antigens are unknown. The sample comprised blood, either unsorted or a sorted T cell fraction (not recorded which). These receptor sequences come from a male donor with ankylosing spondylitis.

This clonotype was detected ten times or more. This chain connects TRBV7-2 to TRBJ1-2; the D gene is possibly TRBD1 (6 bases). CDR3 length: 14 amino acids. Germline V gene sequence: CDR1 SGHTA, CDR2 FQGNSA. Trimming shortened V by 4 bases and J by 4 bases, and 13 bases separated the two germline ends. CDR3 sequence: CASSSQGSRYGYTF. DNA of the CDR3: TGTGCCAGCAGCTCGCAGGGGTCGCGCTATGGCTACACCTTC.

This clonotype appeared a few times. The chain employs TRBV5-1 and TRBJ1-5; perhaps TRBD1 as D (6 bases). Germline V gene data show CDR1 as SGHRS and CDR2 as YFSETQ. Trimming left V 5 bases short and J 4 bases short, with 10 bases between. There are 13 residues in the CDR3. The CDR3 DNA follows: TGCGCCAGCAGGGACAGCGAAAATCAGCCCCAGCATTTT. Its protein is CASRDSENQPQHF.

This clonotype came up many times. The V gene is TRBV4-3, the J gene TRBJ1-5; D unclear. In germline, CDR1 is LGHNA, CDR2 YSLEER. This CDR3 region has 13 residues. Trimming shortened V by 8 bases and J by 5 bases, and 13 bases separated the two germline ends. The CDR3: CASGKSGYQPQHF. DNA of the CDR3: TGCGCCAGCGGGAAATCTGGGTATCAGCCCCAGCATTTT.

This clonotype showed up just a few times. V gene TRBV5-5 combines with J gene TRBJ2-6, with D hard to call. CDR1 and CDR2 (germline): SGHKS, YYEKEE (reference sequence). This CDR3 has 16 residues. V gave up 4 bases and J gave up 0 bases, with 11 bases separating them. The CDR3 here is CASSPQVTSGANVLTF. The CDR3 DNA is TGTGCCAGCAGCCCCCAGGTGACCTCTGGGGCCAACGTCCTGACTTTC.

This clonotype has at least ten counts. The V call is TRBV12-3 or TRBV12-4, the J call TRBJ2-7; 7 bases line up with TRBD1. With 6 bases clipped from V and 5 bases from J, the junction kept 13 bases outside the gene matches. The CDR3 length is 15 residues. Here the CDR3 reads CASRGSTGSDDEQYF. The CDR3 DNA follows: TGTGCCAGCAGGGGATCGACAGGGAGCGACGACGAGCAGTACTTC.

This clonotype was found a few times. The V call is TRBV6-5, the J call TRBJ2-2; D assignment may be TRBD1 or TRBD2 (5 bases each). Per germline, CDR1 MNHEY and CDR2 SVGAGI. V gave up 0 bases and J gave up 5 bases, with 13 bases separating them. This CDR3 is built from 16 residues. The CDR3 loop is CASSYSGTAGTGELFF. The CDR3 bases are TGTGCCAGCAGTTACTCGGGGACGGCAGGAACCGGGGAGCTGTTTTTT.

The DNA of the CDR3 is TGCATCGGGGGACAAGCAGAAGGCTCCTACGAGCAGTACTTC. Residues: CIGGQAEGSYEQYF. The rearrangement uses TRBV20-1 and TRBJ2-7; perhaps D is TRBD1 or TRBD2 (6 bases each). The germline V gene has CDR1 DFQATT and CDR2 SNEGSKA (reference sequence). The CDR3 loop spans 14 amino acids.

The DNA for the CDR3 is TGCGCCAGCAGCCGCACCAACAGGGGGCTACGGGCCCAAGAGACCCAGTACTTC. As protein: CASSRTNRGLRAQETQYF. This chain joins TRBV5-1 and TRBJ2-5; 9 nucleotides agree with TRBD1. The trim removed 4 bases at V and 1 base at J, leaving 14 bases unmatched. Per germline, CDR1 SGHRS and CDR2 YFSETQ. The CDR3 totals 18 residues. Together with reference TRBV5-1 and TRBJ2-5, the CDR3 gives the full variable domain: KAGVTQTPRYLIKTRGQQVTLSCSPISGHRSVSWYQQTPGQGLQFLFEYFSETQRNKGNFPGRFSGRQFSNSRSEMNVSTLELGDSALYLCASSRTNRGLRAQETQYFGPGTRLLVL.

At least ten counts were recorded for this clonotype. V is TRBV7-9 and J is TRBJ2-3, with D possibly TRBD2 on 5 matching bases. The CDR3 sequence is 14 residues long. Per the germline V gene, CDR1 is SEHNR and CDR2 is FQNEAQ (reference sequence). Trimming pared 1 base from V and 6 bases from J, leaving 11 bases between. CDR3: CASSLVSGADTQYF. CDR3 nucleotides: TGTGCCAGCAGCTTAGTCAGCGGCGCGGATACGCAGTATTTT.

This clonotype was seen a few times. The J gene is TRBJ2-6, the V gene TRBV5-1; 7 nucleotides agree with TRBD1. CDR3 length: 16 amino acids. The germline V gene encodes CDR1 SGHRS and CDR2 YFSETQ. V was clipped by 3 bases and J by 0 bases; unmatched bases: 3. The CDR3 nucleotides are TGCGCCAGCAGCTCCCGGGACAGCTCTGGGGCCAACGTCCTGACTTTC. Translation gives CASSSRDSSGANVLTF.

At least ten counts were recorded for this clonotype. The V gene is TRBV4-3, the J gene TRBJ1-2, with D uncertain. The germline V and J ends were trimmed by 3 bases and 4 bases, with 18 bases remaining between them. Germline lookup yields CDR1 LGHNA and CDR2 YSLEER. This CDR3 comprises 16 residues. The CDR3, as DNA: TGCGCCAGCAGCCAGTTTGCAGGTTCTCCGCCCTATGGCTACACCTTC. Protein sequence: CASSQFAGSPPYGYTF.

This clonotype has ten or more counts. This chain uses TRBV20-1 with TRBJ2-2, with 7 bases identical to TRBD1. Trimming cost V 5 bases and J 2 bases; bases outside gene matches: 5. Germline V gene sequence: CDR1 DFQATT, CDR2 SNEGSKA (reference sequence). The CDR3 extends over 14 amino acids. CDR3 sequence: CSAFRDSNTGELFF. DNA of the CDR3: TGCAGTGCTTTCCGGGACAGTAACACCGGGGAGCTGTTTTTT.

This clonotype was recorded many times. V and J are TRBV29-1 and TRBJ2-2; tentatively, D is TRBD2 (6 bases). Per the germline V gene, CDR1 is SQVTM and CDR2 is ANQGSEA. The CDR3 totals 15 residues. Trimming took 6 bases from V and 0 from J, leaving 14 bases between them. CDR3 DNA: TGCAGCGTCGTGCCGGGCGGGGCGAACACCGGGGAGCTGTTTTTT. Translating gives CSVVPGGANTGELFF.

This clonotype was detected many times. The chain links TRBV20-1 to TRBJ1-5, with D perhaps matching TRBD1 (5 bases). Germline V lookup: CDR1 DFQATT, CDR2 SNEGSKA (reference sequence). Trimming took 6 bases from V and 7 from J, leaving 22 bases between them. The CDR3 has 15 amino acids. The CDR3 bases are TGCAGTGCCACTTATCAGGGTGTTGTTCGCCAGCCCCAGCATTTT. Amino acid sequence: CSATYQGVVRQPQHF.

In its sample, this clonotype was seen many times. The rearrangement joins TRBV24-1 to TRBJ2-3, with D perhaps matching TRBD2 (6 bases). V lost 9 bases to trimming and J lost 1 base, with 16 bases between them. The CDR3 extends over 15 amino acids. The germline CDR1 and CDR2 sequences are KGHDR and SFDVKD. CDR3 coding DNA: TGTGCCACCCCCGGGCTAGCGACGGGCACAGATACGCAGTATTTT. Amino acid sequence: CATPGLATGTDTQYF.

The chain recombines TRBV7-9 with TRBJ1-5; 11 bases are shared with TRBD1. Trimming removed 4 bases from V and 0 bases from J; junction bases left unmatched: 5. Germline assignment: CDR1 SEHNR and CDR2 FQNEAQ (reference sequence). There are 17 residues in the CDR3. In nucleotides, the CDR3 is TGTGCCAGCAGCTCGGGACAGGGGGGAGATAGCAATCAGCCCCAGCATTTT. It specifies CASSSGQGGDSNQPQHF.